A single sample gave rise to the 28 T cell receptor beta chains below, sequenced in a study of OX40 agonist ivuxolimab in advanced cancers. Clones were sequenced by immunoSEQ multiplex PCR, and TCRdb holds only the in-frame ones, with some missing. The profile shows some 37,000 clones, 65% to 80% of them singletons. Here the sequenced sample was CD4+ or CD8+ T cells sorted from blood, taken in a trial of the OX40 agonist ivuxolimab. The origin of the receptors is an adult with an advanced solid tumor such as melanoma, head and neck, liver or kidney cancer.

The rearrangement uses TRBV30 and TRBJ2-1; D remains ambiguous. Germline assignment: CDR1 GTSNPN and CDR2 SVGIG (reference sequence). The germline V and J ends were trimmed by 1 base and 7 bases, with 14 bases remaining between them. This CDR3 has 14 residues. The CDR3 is CAWSAGSAPNEQFF. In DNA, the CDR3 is TGTGCCTGGAGTGCTGGGTCTGCGCCTAATGAGCAGTTCTTC.

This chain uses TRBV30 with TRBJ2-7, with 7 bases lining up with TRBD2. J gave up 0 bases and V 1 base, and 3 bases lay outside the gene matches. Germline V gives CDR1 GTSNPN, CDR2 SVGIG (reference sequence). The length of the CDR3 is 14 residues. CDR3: CAWSAGGFSYEQYF. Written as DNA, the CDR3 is TGTGCCTGGAGTGCGGGGGGTTTCTCCTACGAGCAGTACTTC.

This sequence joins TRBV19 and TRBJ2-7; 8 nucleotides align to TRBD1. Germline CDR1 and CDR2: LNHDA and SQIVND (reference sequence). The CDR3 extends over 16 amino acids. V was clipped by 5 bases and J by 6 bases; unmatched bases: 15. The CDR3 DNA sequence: TGTGCCAGTAGTCGCCCACCCACAGGGGGAAAGATCGAGCAGTACTTC. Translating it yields CASSRPPTGGKIEQYF.

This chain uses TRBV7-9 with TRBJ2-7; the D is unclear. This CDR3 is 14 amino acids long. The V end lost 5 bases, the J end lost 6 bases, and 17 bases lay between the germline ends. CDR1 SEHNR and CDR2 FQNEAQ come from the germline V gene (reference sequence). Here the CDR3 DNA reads TGTGCCAGCAGCCACAGCGCGGAAAAGTTCGAGCAGTACTTC. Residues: CASSHSAEKFEQYF.

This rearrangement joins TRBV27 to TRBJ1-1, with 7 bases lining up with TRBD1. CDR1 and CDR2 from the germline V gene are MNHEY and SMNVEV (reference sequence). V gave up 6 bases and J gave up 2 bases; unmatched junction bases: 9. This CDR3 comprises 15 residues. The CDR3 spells CASRKIGQANTEAFF. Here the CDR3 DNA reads TGTGCCAGCAGGAAAATCGGACAGGCTAACACTGAAGCTTTCTTT.

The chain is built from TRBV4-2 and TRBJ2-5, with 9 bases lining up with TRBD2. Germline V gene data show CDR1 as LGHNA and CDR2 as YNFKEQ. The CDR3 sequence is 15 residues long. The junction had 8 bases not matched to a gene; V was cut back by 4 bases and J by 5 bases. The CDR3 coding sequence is TGTGCCAGCAGCCCTTTGGCGGGGGGGAGGGAGACCCAGTACTTC. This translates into CASSPLAGGRETQYF.

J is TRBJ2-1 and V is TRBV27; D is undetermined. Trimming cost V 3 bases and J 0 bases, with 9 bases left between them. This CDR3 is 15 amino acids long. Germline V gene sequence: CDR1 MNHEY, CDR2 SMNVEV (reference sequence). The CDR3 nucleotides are TGTGCCAGCAGTTTTTCTGGTGCCTCCTACAATGAGCAGTTCTTC. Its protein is CASSFSGASYNEQFF.

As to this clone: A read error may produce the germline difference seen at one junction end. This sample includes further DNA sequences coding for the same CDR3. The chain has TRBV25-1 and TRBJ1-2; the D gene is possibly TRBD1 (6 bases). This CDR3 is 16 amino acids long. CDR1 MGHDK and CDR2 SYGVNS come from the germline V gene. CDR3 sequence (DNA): TGTGCCAGCAGTGGGGGACATCCAAGAACTTACGATGGTTACACCTTC. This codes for CASSGGHPRTYDGYTF.

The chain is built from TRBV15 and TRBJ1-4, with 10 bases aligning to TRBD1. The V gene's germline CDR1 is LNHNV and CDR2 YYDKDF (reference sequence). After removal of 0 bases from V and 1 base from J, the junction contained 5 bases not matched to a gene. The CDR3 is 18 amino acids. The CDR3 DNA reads TGTGCCACCAGCAGAGATGGGACAGGGGAACTAACTAATGAAAAACTGTTTTTT. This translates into CATSRDGTGELTNEKLFF. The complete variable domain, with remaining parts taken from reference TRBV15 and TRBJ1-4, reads DAMVIQNPRYQVTQFGKPVTLSCSQTLNHNVMYWYQQKSSQAPKLLFHYYDKDFNNEADTPDNFQSRRPNTSFCFLDIRSPGLGDTAMYLCATSRDGTGELTNEKLFFGSGTQLSVL.

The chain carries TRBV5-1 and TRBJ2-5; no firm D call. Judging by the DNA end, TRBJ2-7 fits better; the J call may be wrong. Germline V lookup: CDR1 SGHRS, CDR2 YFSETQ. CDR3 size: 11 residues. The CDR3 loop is CASGNTYEQYF. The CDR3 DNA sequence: TGCGCCAGCGGAAACACCTACGAGCAGTACTTC.

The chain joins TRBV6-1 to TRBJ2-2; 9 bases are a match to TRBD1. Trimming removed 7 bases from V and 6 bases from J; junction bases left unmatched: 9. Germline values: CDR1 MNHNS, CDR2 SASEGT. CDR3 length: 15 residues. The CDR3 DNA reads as TGTGCCAGCACAATTGGACAGGGGATGGCCGGGGAGCTGTTTTTT. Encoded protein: CASTIGQGMAGELFF.

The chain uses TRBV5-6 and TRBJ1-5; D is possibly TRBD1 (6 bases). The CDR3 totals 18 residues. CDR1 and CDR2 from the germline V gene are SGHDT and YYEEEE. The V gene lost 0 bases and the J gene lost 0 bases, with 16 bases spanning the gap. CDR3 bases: TGTGCCAGCAGCTTGGAGGGGGACTTCCCGGATAGCAATCAGCCCCAGCATTTT. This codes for CASSLEGDFPDSNQPQHF.

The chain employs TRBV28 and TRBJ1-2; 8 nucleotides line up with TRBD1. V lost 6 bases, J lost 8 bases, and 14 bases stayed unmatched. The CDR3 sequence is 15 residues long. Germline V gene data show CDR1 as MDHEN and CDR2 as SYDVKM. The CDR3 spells CASRHTLQGEEGYTF. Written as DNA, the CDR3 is TGTGCCAGCAGGCATACACTACAGGGGGAGGAAGGCTACACCTTC.

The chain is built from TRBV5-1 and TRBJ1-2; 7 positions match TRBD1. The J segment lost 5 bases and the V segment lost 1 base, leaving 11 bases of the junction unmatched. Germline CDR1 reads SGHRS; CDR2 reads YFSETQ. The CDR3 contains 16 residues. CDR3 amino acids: CASSLSPDRALYGYTF. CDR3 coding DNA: TGCGCCAGCAGCTTGAGCCCCGACAGGGCCTTATATGGCTACACCTTC.

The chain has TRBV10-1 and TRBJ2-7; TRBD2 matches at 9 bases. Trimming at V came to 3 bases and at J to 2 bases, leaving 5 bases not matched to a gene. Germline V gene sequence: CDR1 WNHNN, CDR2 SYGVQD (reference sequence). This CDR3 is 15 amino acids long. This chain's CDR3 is CASSDPAGGAYEQYF. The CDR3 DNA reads TGCGCCAGCAGTGATCCCGCGGGGGGGGCCTACGAGCAGTACTTC.

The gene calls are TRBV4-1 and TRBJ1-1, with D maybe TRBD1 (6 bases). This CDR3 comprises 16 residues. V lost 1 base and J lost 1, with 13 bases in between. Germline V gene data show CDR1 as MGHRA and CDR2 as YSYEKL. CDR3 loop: CASSQGRGPGNTEAFF. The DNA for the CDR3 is TGCGCCAGCAGCCAAGGCAGGGGCCCCGGGAACACTGAAGCTTTCTTT.

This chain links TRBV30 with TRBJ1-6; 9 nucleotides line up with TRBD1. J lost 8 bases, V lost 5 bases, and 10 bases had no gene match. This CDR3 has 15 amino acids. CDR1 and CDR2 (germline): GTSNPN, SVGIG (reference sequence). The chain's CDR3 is CAWDRGQGQHSPLHF. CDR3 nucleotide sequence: TGTGCCTGGGACCGGGGACAGGGACAACATTCACCCCTCCACTTT.

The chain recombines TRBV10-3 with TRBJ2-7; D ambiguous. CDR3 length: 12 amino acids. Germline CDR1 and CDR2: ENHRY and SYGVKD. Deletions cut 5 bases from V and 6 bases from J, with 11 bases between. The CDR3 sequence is CAISRPGGEQYF. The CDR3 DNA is TGTGCCATCAGTCGTCCTGGCGGCGAGCAGTACTTC.

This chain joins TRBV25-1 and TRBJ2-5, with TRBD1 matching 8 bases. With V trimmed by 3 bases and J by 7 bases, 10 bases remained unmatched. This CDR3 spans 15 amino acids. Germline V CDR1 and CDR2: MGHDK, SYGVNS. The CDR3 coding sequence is TGTGCCAGCAGTGACATCGGACAGGGTTGGGGGACCCAGTACTTC. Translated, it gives CASSDIGQGWGTQYF. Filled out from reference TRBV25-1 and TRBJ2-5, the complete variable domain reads EADIYQTPRYLVIGTGKKITLECSQTMGHDKMYWYQQDPGMELHLIHYSYGVNSTEKGDLSSESTVSRIRTEHFPLTLESARPSHTSQYLCASSDIGQGWGTQYFGPGTRLLVL.

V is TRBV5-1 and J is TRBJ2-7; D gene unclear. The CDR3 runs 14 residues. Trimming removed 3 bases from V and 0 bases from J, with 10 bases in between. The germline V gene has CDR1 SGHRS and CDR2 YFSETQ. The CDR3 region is CASSYDGFSYEQYF. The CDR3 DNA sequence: TGCGCCAGCAGCTACGACGGATTCTCCTACGAGCAGTACTTC.

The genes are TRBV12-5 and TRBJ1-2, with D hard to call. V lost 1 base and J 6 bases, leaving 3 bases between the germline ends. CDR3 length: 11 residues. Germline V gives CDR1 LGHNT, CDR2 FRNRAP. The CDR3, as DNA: TGTGCTAGTGGTTTGGGAGATGGCTACACCTTC. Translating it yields CASGLGDGYTF. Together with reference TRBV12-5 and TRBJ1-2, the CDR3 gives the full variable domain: DARVTQTPRHKVTEMGQEVTMRCQPILGHNTVFWYRQTMMQGLELLAYFRNRAPLDDSGMPKDRFSAEMPDATLATLKIQPSEPRDSAVYFCASGLGDGYTFGSGTRLTVV.

In nucleotides, the CDR3 is TGTGCCAGCAGTCTGGGGGAGGATCAGCCCCAGCATTTT. This translates into CASSLGEDQPQHF. The V call is TRBV6-5, the J call TRBJ1-5; D perhaps matches TRBD1 (5 bases). The V gene lost 5 bases and the J gene lost 5 bases, with 10 bases spanning the gap. Germline V gene sequence: CDR1 MNHEY, CDR2 SVGAGI. This CDR3 is built from 13 residues.

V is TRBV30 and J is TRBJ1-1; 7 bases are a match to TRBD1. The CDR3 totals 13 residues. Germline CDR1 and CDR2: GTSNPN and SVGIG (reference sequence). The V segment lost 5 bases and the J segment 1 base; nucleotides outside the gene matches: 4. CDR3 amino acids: CAWDRASNTEAFF. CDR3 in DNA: TGTGCCTGGGACAGGGCATCGAACACTGAAGCTTTCTTT.

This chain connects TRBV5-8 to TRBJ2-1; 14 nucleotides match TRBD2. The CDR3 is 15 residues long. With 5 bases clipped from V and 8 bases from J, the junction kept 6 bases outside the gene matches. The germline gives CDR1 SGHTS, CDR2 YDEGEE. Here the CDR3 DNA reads TGTGCCAGCAGTCCGACTAGCGGGGGGGCCGATGAGCAGTTCTTC. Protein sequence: CASSPTSGGADEQFF.

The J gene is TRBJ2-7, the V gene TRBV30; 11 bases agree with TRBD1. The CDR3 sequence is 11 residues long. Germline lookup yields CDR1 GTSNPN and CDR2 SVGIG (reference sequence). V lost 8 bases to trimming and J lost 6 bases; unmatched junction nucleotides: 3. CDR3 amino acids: CAGGQGGEQYF. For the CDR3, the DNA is TGTGCCGGGGGACAGGGGGGCGAGCAGTACTTC. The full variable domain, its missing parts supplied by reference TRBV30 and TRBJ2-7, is SQTIHQWPATLVQPVGSPLSLECTVEGTSNPNLYWYRQAAGRGLQLLFYSVGIGQISSEVPQNLSASRPQDRQFILSSKKLLLSDSGFYLCAGGQGGEQYFGPGTRLTVT.

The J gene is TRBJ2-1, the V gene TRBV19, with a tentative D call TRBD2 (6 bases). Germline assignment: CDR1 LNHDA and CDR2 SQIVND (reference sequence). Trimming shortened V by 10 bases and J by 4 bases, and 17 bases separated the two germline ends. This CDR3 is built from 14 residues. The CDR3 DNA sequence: TGTGCCACCCGGGGAGCGGGCGATTACAATGAGCAGTTCTTC. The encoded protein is CATRGAGDYNEQFF.

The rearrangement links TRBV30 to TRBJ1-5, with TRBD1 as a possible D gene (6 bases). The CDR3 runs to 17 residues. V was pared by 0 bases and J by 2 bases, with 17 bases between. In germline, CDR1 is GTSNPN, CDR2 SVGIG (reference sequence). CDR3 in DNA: TGTGCCTGGAGTGTAGGGGGGTCGGGCATCGGCAATCAGCCCCAGCATTTT. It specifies CAWSVGGSGIGNQPQHF.

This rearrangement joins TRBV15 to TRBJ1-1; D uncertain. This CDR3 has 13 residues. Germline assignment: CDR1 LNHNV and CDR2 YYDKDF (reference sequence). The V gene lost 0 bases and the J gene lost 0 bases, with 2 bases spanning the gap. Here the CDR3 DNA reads TGTGCCACCAGCAGAGAGGTGAACACTGAAGCTTTCTTT. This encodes CATSREVNTEAFF.